This T cell receptor (beta chain) was obtained from a study of shared clonotypes between healthy human individuals. The germline V gene encodes CDR1 SGDLS and CDR2 YYNGEE. Deletions cut 0 bases from V and 9 bases from J, with 10 bases between. CDR3 length: 13 residues. Concerning this clone: Its matching antigen is unknown.

Naive CD8 isolation took CD45RO-negative cells positively selected for CCR7 and excluded terminally differentiated effector memory CD45RA+ cells. Every donor, a Caucasian adult, lived in Nashville, Tennessee. Study-wide findings and caveats: With several donors compared, 4% to 5% of naive CD4 clonotypes were shared.

Only in-frame clones appear in the TCRdb table, and some are missing; sequencing was by immunoSEQ multiplex PCR. The sample holds roughly 2,000,000 clones; approximately 94% are singletons and the top ten take roughly 1%. Material: naive CD8+ T cells sorted from blood. The TCR sequence derives from a man in his late teens or twenties in good health. This sequence joins TRBV9 and TRBJ2-1; the D is unclear. CDR3 region: CASSVDGLPEQFF. CDR3 nucleotides: TGTGCCAGCAGCGTAGACGGATTACCTGAGCAGTTCTTC.